A single sample gave rise to the 24 T cell receptor beta chains below, sequenced in a study of breast tumors, draining lymph nodes, adjacent tissues. Breast cancer patients provided tissue from their axillary draining lymph nodes. MiXCR, applied by TCRdb to the multiplex PCR reads, yields one record per CDR3 protein. The sample contains approximately 180,000 distinct CDR3 sequences, approximately 30% of which appear only once. Sequenced material: axillary lymph node tissue. All receptors come from a female donor with breast cancer. Some clones in this sample may be carry-over from other donors' samples.

This clonotype was recorded at least ten times. This rearrangement joins TRBV4-1 to TRBJ2-5; TRBD2 matches 10 bases. There are 15 residues in the CDR3. Germline trimming cut 8 bases from V and 5 bases from J; bases unmatched to any gene: 11. Germline assignment: CDR1 MGHRA and CDR2 YSYEKL. CDR3: CASAPSGGGAETQYF. The CDR3 DNA reads as TGCGCCAGCGCCCCCAGCGGGGGGGGAGCGGAGACCCAGTACTTC.

Worth noting for this clonotype: With a much larger clone just one base away, this may be a read error. The rearrangement links TRBV28 to TRBJ2-7; D not certain. There are 12 residues in the CDR3. V lost 3 bases to trimming and J lost 5 bases, with 8 bases between them. Germline V gene data show CDR1 as MDHEN and CDR2 as SYDVKM. The DNA for the CDR3 is TGTGCCAGCAGTTTTCGGTGGGACGAGCAGTACTTC. It codes for CASSFRWDEQYF.

This clonotype was detected a few times. The rearrangement joins TRBV19 to TRBJ1-1; tentatively, D is TRBD1 (6 bases). The germline V and J ends were trimmed by 3 bases and 13 bases, with 18 bases remaining between them. CDR1 LNHDA and CDR2 SQIVND come from the germline V gene (reference sequence). This CDR3 contains 13 residues. The CDR3 reads CASSILSSTGVFF. The CDR3 region has the DNA TGTGCCAGTAGTATCTTGTCGTCGACAGGTGTTTTCTTT. The full variable domain, in which reference TRBV19 and TRBJ1-1 provide the parts outside the CDR3, is DGGITQSPKYLFRKEGQNVTLSCEQNLNHDAMYWYRQDPGQGLRLIYYSQIVNDFQKGDIAEGYSVSREKKESFPLTVTSAQKNPTAFYLCASSILSSTGVFFGQGTRLTVV.

This clonotype was recorded many times. This chain links TRBV18 with TRBJ2-5; unclear D gene. Germline values: CDR1 KGHSH, CDR2 LQKENI. Between the trimmed V and J ends, which lost 6 bases and 2 bases, there was a span of 10 bases. The CDR3 consists of 13 residues. CDR3 sequence reads: CASSLTLQETQYF. The CDR3 nucleotides read TGTGCCAGCTCTCTGACACTACAAGAGACCCAGTACTTC. The entire variable domain, with the rest obtained from reference TRBV18 and TRBJ2-5, is as follows: NAGVMQNPRHLVRRRGQEARLRCSPMKGHSHVYWYRQLPEEGLKFMVYLQKENIIDESGMPKERFSAEFPKEGPSILRIQQVVRGDSAAYFCASSLTLQETQYFGPGTRLLVL.

This clonotype was recorded a few times. Being one base from a much bigger clone, this may be a read error. V usage is TRBV9 and J usage is TRBJ1-2, with 7 bases fitting TRBD1. This CDR3 has 15 residues. Germline CDR1 is SGDLS and CDR2 is YYNGEE. The CDR3 coding sequence is TGTGCCAGCAGCGTAGCTGCAGGGGGGGCCTATGGCTCCACCTTC. Its translation is CASSVAAGGAYGSTF.

This clonotype came up many times. This chain joins TRBV27 and TRBJ2-3; 12 bases line up with TRBD2. V lost 10 bases and J lost 4; bases outside the gene matches: 9. Germline V lookup: CDR1 MNHEY, CDR2 SMNVEV (reference sequence). CDR3 size: 15 residues. The DNA for the CDR3 is TGTGCCACACTTAGACTAGCGGGAGATTCAGATACGCAGTATTTT. This sequence encodes CATLRLAGDSDTQYF.

This clonotype was seen repeatedly, ten times or more. The chain employs TRBV5-6 and TRBJ1-2; a weak D match, TRBD1 (5 bases). The CDR3 contains 20 residues. Between the trimmed V and J ends, which lost 4 bases and 5 bases, there was a span of 33 bases. CDR1 and CDR2 (germline): SGHDT, YYEEEE. The CDR3, as DNA: TGTGCCAGCAGCCCCCTCGTCGCCCCGCCAGGGACCCCTTTGGTATATGGCTACACCTTC. Translating it yields CASSPLVAPPGTPLVYGYTF.

This clonotype was detected a few times. Here the CDR3 reads CASSLTRGGQPQHF. CDR3 coding DNA: TGTGCCAGCAGTTTAACCCGGGGGGGTCAGCCCCAGCATTTT. This chain links TRBV27 with TRBJ1-5, with D perhaps TRBD1 (5 bases). The CDR3 covers 14 residues. The V and J ends lost 2 bases and 6 bases respectively, with 11 bases between them. Germline CDR1 is MNHEY and CDR2 is SMNVEV (reference sequence).

This clonotype was detected many times. V gene TRBV4-1 combines with J gene TRBJ2-7; 7 positions match TRBD1. Germline assignment: CDR1 MGHRA and CDR2 YSYEKL. The V gene end was trimmed by 0 bases and the J gene end by 3 bases; junction bases not matched to a gene: 5. The CDR3 has 15 residues. The CDR3 nucleotides are TGCGCCAGCAGCCAAGAGGACAGGAGTCGCTACGAGCAGTACTTC. Residues: CASSQEDRSRYEQYF.

This clonotype came up many times. This rearrangement joins TRBV20-1 to TRBJ2-1, with 12 bases fitting TRBD2. The CDR3 contains 19 residues. Trimming removed 1 base from V and 8 bases from J; junction bases left unmatched: 18. Germline CDR1 and CDR2: DFQATT and SNEGSKA (reference sequence). This CDR3 is CSARVLSTSGRIVGDEQFF. The CDR3 nucleotides read TGCAGTGCTAGAGTTCTCTCCACTAGCGGGAGGATTGTTGGGGATGAGCAGTTCTTC.

This clonotype was seen more than once but under ten times. The chain has TRBV24-1 and TRBJ1-1, with no clear D. Germline lookup yields CDR1 KGHDR and CDR2 SFDVKD. This CDR3 contains 12 residues. The V end was cut by 3 bases, the J end by 3 bases, with 4 bases between. In DNA, the CDR3 is TGTGCCACCAGTGATCCGGACACTGAAGCTTTCTTT. This codes for CATSDPDTEAFF.

This clonotype was found many times. This rearrangement joins TRBV6-2 or TRBV6-3 to TRBJ1-5; 8 bases line up with TRBD1. Per the germline V gene, CDR1 is MNHEY and CDR2 is SVGEGT. The CDR3 length is 17 residues. V shed 2 bases, J shed 3 bases, and the junction held 9 bases outside the gene matches. This CDR3 reads CASSYRQGTRNNQPQHF. DNA for the CDR3: TGTGCCAGCAGTTACCGACAGGGGACACGGAACAATCAGCCCCAGCATTTT.

This chain joins TRBV6-2 or TRBV6-3 and TRBJ2-7; D gene ambiguous. The germline V gene has CDR1 MNHEY and CDR2 SVGEGT. V lost 5 bases to trimming and J lost 3 bases, with 8 bases between them. CDR3 size: 12 residues. CDR3 coding DNA: TGTGCCAGCAGTCAGGACCGCTACGAGCAGTACTTC. Translation gives CASSQDRYEQYF.

This clonotype has only a few counts. A read error is possible here, since a much larger clone lies one base away. This chain uses TRBV6-5 with TRBJ2-7; D is perhaps TRBD1 or TRBD2 (5 bases each). Germline V gives CDR1 MNHEY, CDR2 SVGAGI. This CDR3 is 13 amino acids long. V shed 8 bases and J shed 7 bases, with 18 bases lying between them. The CDR3 DNA is TGTGCCAGCGGCCGCCGGACTTGGGGGGAGCAGTACTTC. Amino acid sequence: CASGRRTWGEQYF.

The chain employs TRBV4-1 and TRBJ2-2; 10 bases map to TRBD2. Trimming cost V 4 bases and J 0 bases; bases outside gene matches: 5. The CDR3 covers 17 residues. Germline assignment: CDR1 MGHRA and CDR2 YSYEKL. CDR3 coding DNA: TGCGCCAGCAGCCGGCTAGCGGGGGCAACGAACACCGGGGAGCTGTTTTTT. Translating gives CASSRLAGATNTGELFF.

The genes are TRBV30 and TRBJ1-1; D may be TRBD1 (5 bases). This CDR3 contains 11 residues. Germline CDR1 is GTSNPN and CDR2 is SVGIG (reference sequence). Trimming cost V 4 bases and J 11 bases, with 14 bases left between them. The CDR3 bases are TGTGCCTGGATCCCTCCTGGGGGGGCTTTCTTT. Residues: CAWIPPGGAFF.

This clonotype was counted ten times or more. The CDR3 protein is CASSAGPQETQYF. The DNA for the CDR3 is TGTGCCAGCAGCGCGGGGCCCCAAGAGACCCAGTACTTC. The chain joins TRBV9 to TRBJ2-5, with D tentatively TRBD1 or TRBD2 (5 bases each). V was cut by 3 bases and J by 1 base, with 7 bases left in between. From germline, CDR1 is SGDLS and CDR2 YYNGEE. The CDR3 extends over 13 amino acids.

Note on this clonotype: Its ends do not fully match the called genes, so a read error is possible. The gene calls are TRBV7-9 and TRBJ2-3; D ambiguous. The DNA end is a closer match to TRBJ1-5, so the J assignment may be wrong. CDR1 and CDR2 from the germline V gene are SEHNR and FQNEAQ (reference sequence). The CDR3 runs 15 residues. CDR3 coding DNA: TGTGCCAGTAGCTCGTCGTCCGGCGTCACAGATACGCAGCATTTT. Residues: CASSSSSGVTDTQHF.

This clonotype was seen a handful of times. This chain uses TRBV12-3 or TRBV12-4 with TRBJ1-6, with no clear D. V gave up 6 bases and J gave up 5 bases, with 14 bases separating them. This CDR3 has 15 residues. Here the CDR3 reads CASSLTSGDNSPLHF. In DNA, the CDR3 is TGTGCCAGCAGCCTGACTAGCGGAGATAATTCACCCCTCCACTTT.

This clonotype showed up just a few times. This chain uses TRBV18 with TRBJ2-2; 7 nucleotides match TRBD1. The CDR3 loop spans 16 amino acids. J gave up 1 base and V 3 bases, and 5 bases lay outside the gene matches. Germline CDR1 and CDR2: KGHSH and LQKENI. The chain's CDR3 is CASSPPGQLNTGELFF. CDR3 coding DNA: TGTGCCAGCTCACCTCCGGGACAGTTGAACACCGGGGAGCTGTTTTTT.

This clonotype was found many times. This sequence joins TRBV10-3 and TRBJ2-1; 7 nucleotides line up with TRBD1. Losses at the gene ends were 11 bases for V and 6 bases for J; bases not matched to a gene: 7. The CDR3 is 12 amino acids. Germline lookup yields CDR1 ENHRY and CDR2 SYGVKD. The CDR3 bases are TGTGCCCGGGGCCGGGACAGCAATGAGCAGTTCTTC. This sequence encodes CARGRDSNEQFF.

This clonotype was counted many times. The genes are TRBV7-9 and TRBJ1-3; TRBD1 is a possible D gene (5 bases). This CDR3 contains 14 residues. Germline lookup yields CDR1 SEHNR and CDR2 FQNEAQ (reference sequence). V lost 8 bases, J lost 4 bases, and 15 bases lay in between. The CDR3 DNA follows: TGTGCCAGCGCGGGGGATCGAGCAGGAAACACCATATATTTT. This codes for CASAGDRAGNTIYF. Full variable domain (outside the CDR3, taken from reference TRBV7-9 and TRBJ1-3): DTGVSQNPRHKITKRGQNVTFRCDPISEHNRLYWYRQTLGQGPEFLTYFQNEAQLEKSRLLSDRFSAERPKGSFSTLEIQRTEQGDSAMYLCASAGDRAGNTIYFGEGSWLTVV.

This chain joins TRBV15 and TRBJ1-3; D may be TRBD1 (5 bases). This CDR3 is 14 amino acids long. V was pared by 3 bases and J by 1 base, with 7 bases between. Germline V gives CDR1 LNHNV, CDR2 YYDKDF (reference sequence). This CDR3 reads CATSRQGSGNTIYF. The CDR3 coding sequence is TGTGCCACCAGCAGGCAGGGATCTGGAAACACCATATATTTT. The entire variable domain, with the rest obtained from reference TRBV15 and TRBJ1-3, is as follows: DAMVIQNPRYQVTQFGKPVTLSCSQTLNHNVMYWYQQKSSQAPKLLFHYYDKDFNNEADTPDNFQSRRPNTSFCFLDIRSPGLGDTAMYLCATSRQGSGNTIYFGEGSWLTVV.

This clonotype was seen at least ten times. The V gene is TRBV2, the J gene TRBJ2-3, with 9 bases aligning to TRBD1. This CDR3 contains 11 residues. Germline CDR1 is SNHLY and CDR2 is FYNNEI. J was trimmed by 13 bases and V by 6 bases; bases with no gene match: 5. CDR3 region: CASSWTGDEYF. The CDR3 DNA sequence: TGTGCCAGCAGCTGGACAGGGGATGAGTATTTT.